This is a list of T cell receptor beta chains from one sample in a study of blood T cell repertoires in COVID-19. Generated by immunoSEQ multiplex PCR, the TCRdb table keeps only in-frame clones and is missing some. Here the sample spans approximately 92,000 clones, 80% being singletons. Source material: peripheral blood. The receptors come from a man aged 45 to 65 who had recovered from COVID-19. The CDR3 runs from the conserved cysteine through the conserved F or W. The order of the fields is D gene, J gene, V gene, clone size, CDR3 protein, CDR3 DNA. The D gene is left open where the match is weak. Part of the rows lack a size; the others show once, few, many or a class for expanded clones.

d_call: -
j_call: TRBJ2-3
v_call: TRBV19
clone_size: -
cdr3_aa: CASSRRTAISSTDTQYF
cdr3_nt: TGTGCCAGTAGTCGACGGACAGCCATCTCTAGCACAGATACGCAGTATTTT

d_call: TRBD2
j_call: TRBJ2-1
v_call: TRBV7-6
clone_size: -
cdr3_aa: CASSFGSGIEHSYNEQFF
cdr3_nt: TGTGCCAGCAGCTTTGGTAGCGGGATTGAGCACTCCTACAATGAGCAGTTCTTC

d_call: -
j_call: TRBJ2-7
v_call: TRBV2
clone_size: once
cdr3_aa: CASSEALLREQYF
cdr3_nt: TGTGCCAGCAGTGAAGCGCTTCTCCGGGAGCAGTACTTC

d_call: TRBD1
j_call: TRBJ2-7
v_call: TRBV18
clone_size: -
cdr3_aa: CASSLEQGARYEQYF
cdr3_nt: TGTGCCAGCTCACTTGAACAGGGGGCGCGTTACGAGCAGTACTTC

d_call: -
j_call: TRBJ2-7
v_call: TRBV6-1
clone_size: -
cdr3_aa: CASSEAQGMEYF
cdr3_nt: TGTGCCAGCAGTGAAGCTCAGGGGATGGAGTACTTC

d_call: -
j_call: TRBJ2-2
v_call: TRBV24-1
clone_size: -
cdr3_aa: CATSDLVRSTGELFF
cdr3_nt: TGTGCCACCAGTGATTTGGTCAGATCCACCGGGGAGCTGTTTTTT

d_call: TRBD1
j_call: TRBJ1-1
v_call: TRBV10-3
clone_size: -
cdr3_aa: CAISVTGLNTEAFF
cdr3_nt: TGTGCCATCAGTGTGACAGGGCTTAACACTGAAGCTTTCTTT

d_call: TRBD1
j_call: TRBJ2-5
v_call: TRBV6-7
clone_size: -
cdr3_aa: CASTYRTGQETQYF
cdr3_nt: TGTGCCAGCACCTACCGGACAGGCCAAGAGACCCAGTACTTC

d_call: TRBD1
j_call: TRBJ1-4
v_call: TRBV10-3
clone_size: -
cdr3_aa: CAIRATGDGEKLFF
cdr3_nt: TGTGCCATCAGGGCGACAGGGGATGGGGAAAAACTGTTTTTT

d_call: TRBD1
j_call: TRBJ1-6
v_call: TRBV18
clone_size: -
cdr3_aa: CASSQRTGGNSPLHF
cdr3_nt: TGTGCCAGCTCACAACGGACAGGGGGTAATTCACCCCTCCACTTT

d_call: -
j_call: TRBJ1-1
v_call: TRBV27
clone_size: -
cdr3_aa: CASSFTGLNTEAFF
cdr3_nt: TGTGCCAGCAGTTTTACAGGGTTAAACACTGAAGCTTTCTTT

d_call: -
j_call: TRBJ2-5
v_call: TRBV5-1
clone_size: -
cdr3_aa: CASSEWGRTDQETQYF
cdr3_nt: TGCGCCAGCAGCGAATGGGGGAGGACCGACCAAGAGACCCAGTACTTC

d_call: TRBD1
j_call: TRBJ2-4
v_call: TRBV9
clone_size: -
cdr3_aa: CASSVQAGGWGNIQYF
cdr3_nt: TGTGCCAGCAGCGTCCAAGCAGGGGGCTGGGGGAACATTCAGTACTTC

d_call: -
j_call: TRBJ1-2
v_call: TRBV5-1
clone_size: -
cdr3_aa: CASSLGQRYTF
cdr3_nt: TGCGCCAGCAGCTTAGGACAGCGCTACACCTTC

d_call: -
j_call: TRBJ2-3
v_call: TRBV4-3
clone_size: -
cdr3_aa: CASSQNAVGGDTQYF
cdr3_nt: TGCGCCAGCAGCCAAAATGCGGTGGGGGGAGATACGCAGTATTTT

d_call: -
j_call: TRBJ1-4
v_call: TRBV7-9
clone_size: -
cdr3_aa: CASSGGQTTNEKLFF
cdr3_nt: TGTGCCAGCAGCGGCGGACAAACAACTAATGAAAAACTGTTTTTT